The present T cell receptor (beta chain) was sequenced within a study of T cell repertoires in cytomegalovirus infection. In TCRdb, the reads were re-called with MiXCR into one record per CDR3 protein. The table shows roughly 150,000 distinct CDR3 sequences, with roughly a fifth occurring only once. J lost 4 bases, V lost 5 bases, and 11 bases had no gene match. The CDR3 has 16 residues. Germline lookup yields CDR1 SGHVS and CDR2 FNYEAQ. This clonotype occurred a few times. No antigen is known for it. The clonotype originates from a human donor in good health (CMV status not recorded). Some clones in this sample may be carry-over from other donors' samples. The starting material was CD8+ T cells from cultured PBMCs, obtained from culture after CMV antigen stimulation. This chain links TRBV7-6 with TRBJ2-3, with 8 positions matching TRBD1. The CDR3 nucleotides read TGTGCCAGCAGCCACTTGGACAGGGATATTTCAGATACGCAGTATTTT. Translating it yields CASSHLDRDISDTQYF.